Sequencing of this TCR beta chain was carried out in a study of cytomegalovirus exposure and HLA in healthy donors. Study-wide results and limits: Further analysis, carried out later, found HLA-associated TCR beta chains more clonally expanded than equally common other chains.

Concerning this clone: What it binds is unknown. A junction boundary mismatches the germline segment, possibly from a read error.

The CDR3 extends over 13 amino acids. Germline CDR1 SSHAT, CDR2 FNYEAQ (reference sequence). The PCR made use of 60 Vbeta and 13 Jbeta primers. TCRdb keeps only in-frame clones here, not all; method: immunoSEQ multiplex PCR. This sample has fewer than 150,000 clones, with roughly 85% found just once. The J gene is TRBJ2-1, the V gene TRBV7-7, with D possibly matching TRBD2 (6 bases). The sample was PBMCs. This sequence was found in a man aged 35-49 years in good health and CMV-seropositive. The CDR3 DNA sequence: TGTGCTAGCAGCCGTGGGACTGGCAATGAGCAGTTCTTC. Translation gives CASSRGTGNEQFF. The full variable domain, its missing parts supplied by reference TRBV7-7 and TRBJ2-1, is GAGVSQSPRYKVTKRGQDVTLRCDPISSHATLYWYQQALGQGPEFLTYFNYEAQPDKSGLPSDRFSAERPEGSISTLTIQRTEQRDSAMYRCASSRGTGNEQFFGPGTRLTVL.